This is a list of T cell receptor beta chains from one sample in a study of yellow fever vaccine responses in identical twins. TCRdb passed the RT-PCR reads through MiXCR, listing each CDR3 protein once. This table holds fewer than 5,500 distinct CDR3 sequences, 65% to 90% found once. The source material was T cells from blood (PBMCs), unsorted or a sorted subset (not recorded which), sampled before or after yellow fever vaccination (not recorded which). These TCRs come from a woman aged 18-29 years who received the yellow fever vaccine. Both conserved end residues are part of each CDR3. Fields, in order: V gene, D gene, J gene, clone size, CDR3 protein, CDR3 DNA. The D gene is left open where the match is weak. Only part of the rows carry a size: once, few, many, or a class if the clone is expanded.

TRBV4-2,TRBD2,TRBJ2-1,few,CASSQEGTSGGAYNEQFF,TGTGCCAGCAGCCAAGAGGGGACTAGCGGGGGGGCATACAATGAGCAGTTCTTC
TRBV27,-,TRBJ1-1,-,CASSRGVSTEAFF,TGTGCCAGCAGCAGAGGGGTGAGCACTGAAGCTTTCTTT
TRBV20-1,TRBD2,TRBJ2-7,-,CSARDGLAGSYEQYF,TGCAGTGCTAGAGATGGCCTAGCGGGGTCCTACGAGCAGTACTTC
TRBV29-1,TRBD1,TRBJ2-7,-,CSVWDREFEQYF,TGCAGCGTATGGGACAGGGAGTTTGAGCAGTACTTC
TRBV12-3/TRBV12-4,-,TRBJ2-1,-,CASRSRGGTYNEQFF,TGTGCCAGCAGGTCTCGTGGGGGGACCTACAATGAGCAGTTCTTC
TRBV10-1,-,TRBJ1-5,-,CASSVAYDQPQHF,TGCGCCAGCAGTGTCGCGTACGATCAGCCCCAGCATTTT
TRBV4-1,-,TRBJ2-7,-,CASSQAVGYEQYF,TGCGCCAGCAGCCAAGCCGTTGGCTACGAGCAGTACTTC
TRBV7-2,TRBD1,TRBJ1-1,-,CASSLYTGGITEAFF,TGTGCCAGCAGCTTATACACAGGGGGCATCACTGAAGCTTTCTTT
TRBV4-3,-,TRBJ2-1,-,CASSQEEGASNEQFF,TGCGCCAGCAGCCAAGAGGAGGGGGCGAGCAATGAGCAGTTCTTC
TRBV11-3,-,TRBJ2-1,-,CASSLSRTATSDEQFF,TGTGCCAGCAGCTTGAGTAGGACAGCCACTAGCGATGAGCAGTTCTTC
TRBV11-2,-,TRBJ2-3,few,CASSLVGATGDTQYF,TGTGCCAGCAGCTTAGTTGGTGCTACCGGTGATACGCAGTATTTT
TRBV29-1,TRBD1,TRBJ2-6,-,CSVPRDSSGANVLTF,TGCAGCGTCCCCCGGGACAGCTCTGGGGCCAACGTCCTGACTTTC
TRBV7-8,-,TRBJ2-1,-,CASSIRQYNEQFF,TGTGCCAGCAGCATTCGACAGTACAATGAGCAGTTCTTC
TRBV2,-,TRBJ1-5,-,CASSVPGRQPQHF,TGTGCCAGCAGTGTTCCAGGGCGTCAGCCCCAGCATTTT
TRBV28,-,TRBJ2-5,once,CASRYGEVGTQYF,TGTGCCAGCCGGTACGGGGAGGTGGGGACCCAGTACTTC
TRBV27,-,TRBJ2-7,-,CASSLAGRAYEQYF,TGTGCCAGCAGCTTGGCAGGGCGCGCCTACGAGCAGTACTTC
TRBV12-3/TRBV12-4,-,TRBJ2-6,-,CASSLGGAGANVLTF,TGTGCCAGCAGTTTAGGGGGGGCTGGGGCCAACGTCCTGACTTTC
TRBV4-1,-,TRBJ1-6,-,CASSQDRGSPLHF,TGCGCCAGCAGCCAAGATCGAGGCTCACCCCTCCACTTT
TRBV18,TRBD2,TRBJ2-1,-,CASSPQRGLYNEQFF,TGTGCCAGCTCACCCCAGCGGGGCCTCTACAATGAGCAGTTCTTC
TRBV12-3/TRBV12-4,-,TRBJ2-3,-,CASRKYTDTQYF,TGTGCCAGTCGGAAATACACAGATACGCAGTATTTT
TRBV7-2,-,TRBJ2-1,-,CASSLAQGSYNEQFF,TGTGCCAGCAGCTTAGCGCAGGGTTCCTACAATGAGCAGTTCTTC
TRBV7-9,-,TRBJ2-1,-,CASSLGSSGANNEQFF,TGTGCCAGCAGCTTAGGCAGTAGCGGAGCGAACAATGAGCAGTTCTTC
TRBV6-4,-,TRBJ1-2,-,CASRPGLGYGYTF,TGTGCCAGCAGACCGGGACTAGGGTATGGCTACACCTTC